These T cell receptor beta chains were read from a single sample in a study of PD-1 blockade in classical Hodgkin lymphoma. Here immunoSEQ multiplex PCR was the method, and the copy in TCRdb shows in-frame clones only, minus some. In the table there are approximately 7,500 clones, around 80% of which are singletons. The specimen comprised peripheral blood mononuclear cells (PBMCs), sampled at baseline. Receptors originate from a human donor with classical Hodgkin lymphoma. The CDR3 runs from the conserved cysteine through the conserved F or W. D genes are given only for firm matches. Clone size is shown for a subset of rows, as once, few, many or a class of expanded clone.

clone_size	v_call	j_call	d_call	cdr3_aa	cdr3_nt
.	TRBV28	TRBJ1-5	.	CASTSGTMNQPQHF	TGTGCCAGCACCTCCGGGACAATGAATCAGCCCCAGCATTTT
few	TRBV28	TRBJ1-2	.	CASSSQATNYGYTF	TGTGCCAGCAGTTCCCAGGCAACTAACTATGGCTACACCTTC
.	TRBV5-6	TRBJ1-1	.	CASSFAEMNTEAFF	TGTGCCAGCAGCTTCGCAGAAATGAACACTGAAGCTTTCTTT
.	TRBV7-9	TRBJ2-1	.	CASARIEQFF	TGTGCCAGCGCCCGGATAGAGCAGTTCTTC
few	TRBV28	TRBJ2-1	TRBD2	CASSLFQGLHYNEQFF	TGTGCCAGCAGTTTATTCCAGGGACTACACTACAATGAGCAGTTCTTC
.	TRBV5-8	TRBJ2-1	TRBD1	CASSFNTGTGAYNEQFF	TGTGCCAGCAGTTTTAACACCGGGACAGGGGCCTACAATGAGCAGTTCTTC
.	TRBV7-9	TRBJ2-5	.	CASSEQTETQYF	TGTGCCAGCAGCGAACAGACCGAGACCCAGTACTTC
.	TRBV30	TRBJ1-3	.	CAWSAGAGNTIYF	TGTGCCTGGAGCGCAGGCGCTGGAAACACCATATATTTT
.	TRBV5-1	TRBJ2-2	.	CASSLVVASNGGELFF	TGCGCCAGCAGCTTGGTCGTCGCGAGTAATGGCGGGGAGCTGTTTTTT
few	TRBV5-4	TRBJ2-2	.	CASSLGRELFF	TGTGCCAGCAGCCTGGGGCGGGAGCTGTTTTTT
.	TRBV30	TRBJ2-7	.	CAWSSGAGYEQYF	TGTGCCTGGAGTTCAGGGGCCGGGTACGAGCAGTACTTC
once	TRBV19	TRBJ1-2	.	CASSNLEVRNYGYTF	TGTGCCAGTAGTAATTTGGAGGTACGGAACTATGGCTACACCTTC
.	TRBV29-1	TRBJ2-1	.	CSVRQGGNEQFF	TGCAGCGTACGACAGGGAGGCAATGAGCAGTTCTTC